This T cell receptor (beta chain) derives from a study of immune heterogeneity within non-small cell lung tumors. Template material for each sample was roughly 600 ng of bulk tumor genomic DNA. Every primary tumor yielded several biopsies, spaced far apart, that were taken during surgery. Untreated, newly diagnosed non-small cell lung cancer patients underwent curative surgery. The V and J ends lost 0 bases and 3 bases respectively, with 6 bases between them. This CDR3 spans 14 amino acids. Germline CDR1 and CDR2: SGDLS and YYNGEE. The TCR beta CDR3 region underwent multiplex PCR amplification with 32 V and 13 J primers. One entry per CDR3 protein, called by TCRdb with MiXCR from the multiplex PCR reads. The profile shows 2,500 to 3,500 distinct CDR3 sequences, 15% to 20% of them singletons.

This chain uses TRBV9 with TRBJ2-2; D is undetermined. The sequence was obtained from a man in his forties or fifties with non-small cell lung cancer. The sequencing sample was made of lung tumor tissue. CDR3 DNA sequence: TGTGCCAGCAGCGTAGGAGTTGACACCGGGGAGCTGTTTTTT. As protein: CASSVGVDTGELFF.